These 23 T cell receptor beta chains originate from one sample sequenced in a study of PD-1 blockade in classical Hodgkin lymphoma. Data came from immunoSEQ multiplex PCR; TCRdb stores just in-frame clones and leaves some out. This sample has tens of thousands of clones; roughly nine tenths occur once, and the top ten carry around 20%. Autologous stem cell transplantation was followed by relapse in every patient, and brentuximab vedotin exposure varied. The sequenced sample was peripheral blood mononuclear cells (PBMCs), obtained at baseline. The source is a human donor with classical Hodgkin lymphoma.

The chain is built from TRBV28 and TRBJ1-2; 8 nucleotides line up with TRBD1. V shed 5 bases and J 2 bases; nucleotides not matched to a gene: 4. The CDR3 has 14 amino acids. Germline CDR1 and CDR2: MDHEN and SYDVKM. CDR3 protein: CASSPGTGNYGYTF. The DNA for the CDR3 is TGTGCCAGCAGTCCCGGGACAGGAAACTATGGCTACACCTTC.

The chain combines TRBV11-2 with TRBJ2-2; D is unclear. The CDR3 has 11 residues. Per germline, CDR1 SGHAT and CDR2 FQNNGV. V was pared by 7 bases and J by 3 bases, with 3 bases between. The DNA of the CDR3 is TGTGCCAGCAAGGACACCGGGGAGCTGTTTTTT. It yields the protein CASKDTGELFF.

The chain links TRBV10-3 to TRBJ2-7, with a weak D call TRBD1 (6 bases). The CDR3 loop spans 14 amino acids. Germline V gives CDR1 ENHRY, CDR2 SYGVKD. V gave up 0 bases and J gave up 2 bases, with 8 bases separating them. The CDR3 reads CAISESGTPYEQYF. The CDR3 region has the DNA TGTGCCATCAGTGAGTCGGGGACACCCTACGAGCAGTACTTC.

The chain joins TRBV19 to TRBJ1-5; possibly TRBD1 for D (6 bases). Germline assignment: CDR1 LNHDA and CDR2 SQIVND (reference sequence). V lost 8 bases and J lost 7, with 18 bases in between. The CDR3 is 14 amino acids. CDR3 residues: CASDLRDIAQPQHF. In DNA form, the CDR3 reads TGTGCCAGTGACCTCCGGGACATTGCACAGCCCCAGCATTTT.

The rearrangement links TRBV7-9 to TRBJ1-2; D call uncertain. CDR1 is SEHNR, CDR2 FQNEAQ, per germline (reference sequence). The length of the CDR3 is 12 residues. The ends were cut back, 1 base at V and 4 bases at J, with 4 bases in the middle. The CDR3 loop reads CASSLVGYGYTF. The CDR3 DNA reads TGTGCCAGCAGCTTAGTAGGCTATGGCTACACCTTC.

The chain has TRBV5-1 and TRBJ2-5, with TRBD2 matching over 14 bases. The CDR3 runs 16 residues. V was pared by 3 bases and J by 1 base, with 2 bases of the junction left unmatched. CDR1 SGHRS and CDR2 YFSETQ come from the germline V gene. The CDR3 reads CASSSGLAGGQETQYF. CDR3 nucleotide sequence: TGCGCCAGCAGCTCCGGACTAGCGGGAGGCCAAGAGACCCAGTACTTC.

The CDR3 nucleotides are TGCAGCGTTGTACTAGCGGGCACAGATACGCAGTATTTT. Encoded protein: CSVVLAGTDTQYF. V is TRBV29-1 and J is TRBJ2-3, with TRBD2 matching 8 bases. V shed 4 bases, J shed 1 base, and the junction held 1 base outside the gene matches. The CDR3 length is 13 residues. Germline CDR1 is SQVTM and CDR2 is ANQGSEA.

The chain joins TRBV5-3 to TRBJ2-7; 10 bases map to TRBD1. TRBV5-3 is identified as an open reading frame with a role that is uncertain. This CDR3 region has 16 residues. The V gene end was trimmed by 4 bases and the J gene end by 2 bases; junction bases not matched to a gene: 9. CDR3 in DNA: TGTGCCAGAAGCAGAACCGGGACAGGGGCGGCCTACGAGCAGTACTTC. Protein product: CARSRTGTGAAYEQYF.

This clone has a handful of counts. The chain recombines TRBV7-2 with TRBJ2-4; 9 nucleotides agree with TRBD2. V was pared by 4 bases and J by 0 bases, with 4 bases of the junction left unmatched. This CDR3 region has 16 residues. The V gene's germline CDR1 is SGHTA and CDR2 FQGNSA. As DNA, the CDR3 is TGTGCCAGCAGCTCTCAGCGGGGGGTAGCCAAAAACATTCAGTACTTC. Translating gives CASSSQRGVAKNIQYF.

The rearrangement uses TRBV27 and TRBJ2-2; a possible D gene is TRBD2 (6 bases). Trimming shortened V by 7 bases and J by 7 bases, and 22 bases separated the two germline ends. This CDR3 is built from 16 residues. Germline V lookup: CDR1 MNHEY, CDR2 SMNVEV (reference sequence). CDR3 DNA sequence: TGTGCCAGCAAGGGGTTTGCCGGGAGTCGGGGCGGGGAGCTGTTTTTT. Amino acid sequence: CASKGFAGSRGGELFF.

J is TRBJ1-3 and V is TRBV7-2, with TRBD1 identical over 7 bases. The trim removed 8 bases at V and 3 bases at J, leaving 10 bases unmatched. The CDR3 is made up of 15 amino acids. CDR1 is SGHTA and CDR2 is FQGNSA in the germline V gene. In DNA, the CDR3 is TGTGCCAGCGTATCGGACAGGCTGCTTGGAAACACCATATATTTT. This encodes CASVSDRLLGNTIYF.

Remarks on this clone: Other nucleotide sequences in the sample specify the same CDR3. V is TRBV6-5 and J is TRBJ2-7, with TRBD2 matching over 11 bases. CDR3 length: 16 residues. CDR1 MNHEY and CDR2 SVGAGI come from the germline V gene. Losses at the gene ends were 0 bases for V and 1 base for J; bases not matched to a gene: 2. Here the CDR3 DNA reads TGTGCCAGCAGTTACTCAGGGACTAGCGGATCCTACGAGCAGTACTTC. Protein sequence: CASSYSGTSGSYEQYF.

The chain carries TRBV5-1 and TRBJ1-4; TRBD1 matches 10 bases. The CDR3 has 15 amino acids. V lost 0 bases to trimming and J lost 8 bases; unmatched junction nucleotides: 4. The germline V gene has CDR1 SGHRS and CDR2 YFSETQ. DNA for the CDR3: TGCGCCAGCAGCTTGGGGGGACAGGGGAACGAAAAACTGTTTTTT. Its translation is CASSLGGQGNEKLFF.

This clone was seen a single time. The chain couples TRBV4-1 to TRBJ1-3, with D uncertain. Germline V gene lookup returns CDR1 MGHRA and CDR2 YSYEKL. Trimming removed 0 bases from V and 0 bases from J, with 6 bases in between. This CDR3 contains 15 residues. This CDR3 is CASSQERGSGNTIYF. The CDR3 bases are TGCGCCAGCAGCCAAGAACGGGGCTCTGGAAACACCATATATTTT.

This chain links TRBV5-1 with TRBJ2-2, with 8 nucleotides matching TRBD2. CDR3 length: 16 amino acids. The V gene end was trimmed by 0 bases and the J gene end by 4 bases; junction bases not matched to a gene: 5. Germline V gene lookup returns CDR1 SGHRS and CDR2 YFSETQ. The CDR3, as DNA: TGCGCCAGCAGCTTGGATCTAGCGGGTCCCACCGGGGAGCTGTTTTTT. This sequence encodes CASSLDLAGPTGELFF. The entire variable domain, with the rest obtained from reference TRBV5-1 and TRBJ2-2, is as follows: KAGVTQTPRYLIKTRGQQVTLSCSPISGHRSVSWYQQTPGQGLQFLFEYFSETQRNKGNFPGRFSGRQFSNSRSEMNVSTLELGDSALYLCASSLDLAGPTGELFFGEGSRLTVL.

The V gene is TRBV6-4, the J gene TRBJ2-1; D not resolved. Germline loops: CDR1 MRHNA, CDR2 SNTAGT. Trimming stripped 0 bases from V and 3 bases from J, with 3 bases between. The CDR3 is made up of 13 amino acids. CDR3 bases: TGTGCCAGCAGTGACTCGGGCTACAATGAGCAGTTCTTC. Translated: CASSDSGYNEQFF.

The gene calls are TRBV6-5 and TRBJ2-1; no reliable D call. The germline V and J ends were trimmed by 4 bases and 9 bases, with 7 bases remaining between them. This CDR3 has 11 amino acids. The germline gives CDR1 MNHEY, CDR2 SVGAGI. The CDR3 region has the DNA TGTGCCAGCAGTTCAATGGGTGAGCAGTTCTTC. Its protein is CASSSMGEQFF.

The chain joins TRBV7-5 to TRBJ2-1; the table's TRBD2 call for D was not verified on the DNA. TRBV7-5 is a pseudogene segment. This CDR3 spans 14 amino acids. The CDR3, as DNA: TGTGTCAGAAGCCCACTAGGCCCAGGTGTGATGCAGTTCTTC. This gives the protein CVRSPLGPGVMQFF.

The V gene is TRBV14, the J gene TRBJ1-2; no reliable D call. V lost 1 base and J 7 bases, leaving 13 bases between the germline ends. Looked up from germline, CDR1 is SGHDN and CDR2 is FVKESK. The CDR3 totals 14 residues. Written as DNA, the CDR3 is TGTGCCAGCAGCCAAGCTTCGGCGAGTGTTGGCTACACCTTC. Encoded protein: CASSQASASVGYTF.

The chain links TRBV7-9 to TRBJ2-2, with 11 nucleotides matching TRBD2. The CDR3 is made up of 17 amino acids. J was trimmed by 4 bases and V by 8 bases; bases with no gene match: 12. The germline V gene has CDR1 SEHNR and CDR2 FQNEAQ (reference sequence). The CDR3 bases are TGTGCCAGCCGGGTAGCGGGAGGGCCTTTCGCCACCGGGGAGCTGTTTTTT. This sequence encodes CASRVAGGPFATGELFF.

The V call is TRBV4-1, the J call TRBJ1-6; a weak D match, TRBD1 (5 bases). The germline V gene has CDR1 MGHRA and CDR2 YSYEKL. The CDR3 contains 14 residues. The ends were cut back, 0 bases at V and 10 bases at J, with 10 bases in the middle. The CDR3 region has the DNA TGCGCCAGCAGCCAAGAGACAGTTGAATCACCCCTCCACTTT. Translating it yields CASSQETVESPLHF.

The J gene is TRBJ2-7, the V gene TRBV27; perhaps TRBD1 as D (6 bases). Germline loops: CDR1 MNHEY, CDR2 SMNVEV (reference sequence). Deletions cut 6 bases from V and 3 bases from J, with 12 bases between. The CDR3 contains 13 residues. As DNA, the CDR3 is TGTGCCAGCAGATTGGGGGCTCTCTACGAGCAGTACTTC. It codes for CASRLGALYEQYF.

This clone was picked up a small number of times. Here the CDR3 reads CAWSVGKPVYEQYF. CDR3 sequence (DNA): TGTGCCTGGAGTGTAGGGAAGCCTGTCTACGAGCAGTACTTC. The genes are TRBV30 and TRBJ2-7; D not certain. The V gene's germline CDR1 is GTSNPN and CDR2 SVGIG (reference sequence). V lost 0 bases, J lost 3 bases, and 12 bases lay in between. There are 14 residues in the CDR3. Using reference TRBV30 and TRBJ2-7 for the parts outside the CDR3, the full variable domain is SQTIHQWPATLVQPVGSPLSLECTVEGTSNPNLYWYRQAAGRGLQLLFYSVGIGQISSEVPQNLSASRPQDRQFILSSKKLLLSDSGFYLCAWSVGKPVYEQYFGPGTRLTVT.